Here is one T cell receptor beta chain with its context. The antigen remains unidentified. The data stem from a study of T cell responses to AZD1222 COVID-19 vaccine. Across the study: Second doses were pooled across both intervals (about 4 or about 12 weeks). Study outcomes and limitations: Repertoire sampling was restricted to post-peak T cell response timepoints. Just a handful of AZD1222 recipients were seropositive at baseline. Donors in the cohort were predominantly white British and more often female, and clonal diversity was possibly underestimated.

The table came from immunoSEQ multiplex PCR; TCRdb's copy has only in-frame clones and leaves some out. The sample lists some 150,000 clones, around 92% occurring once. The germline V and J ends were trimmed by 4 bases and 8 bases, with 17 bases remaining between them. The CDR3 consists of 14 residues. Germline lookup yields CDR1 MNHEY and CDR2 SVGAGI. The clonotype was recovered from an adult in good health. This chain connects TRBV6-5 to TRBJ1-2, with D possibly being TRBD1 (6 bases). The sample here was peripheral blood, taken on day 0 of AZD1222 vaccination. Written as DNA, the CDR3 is TGTGCCAGCAGTTCCCGGACAGTGGTTGGGGGCTACACCTTC. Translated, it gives CASSSRTVVGGYTF.